This TCR beta chain was recovered during a study of blood T cell repertoires in COVID-19. Study-level background: From T cells, B-cell-depleted T cells, or PBMCs came the material, which was cDNA or gDNA.

The CDR3 length is 13 residues. Looked up from germline, CDR1 is MRHNA and CDR2 is SNTAGT. Deletions cut 8 bases from V and 6 bases from J, with 13 bases between. Per the authors' pipeline: From reference gene primer amplification, estimates of nucleated cell counts were derived. Method: immunoSEQ multiplex PCR; TCRdb's copy keeps in-frame clones and lacks some. The DNA was the basis for D and trimming; V, J and clone size are from that table. The data show some 400,000 clones, around 87% seen once. The clonotype originates from a woman aged 25 to 39 with COVID-19, enrolled during active disease. The chain links TRBV6-4 to TRBJ2-2, with a weak D call TRBD1 (6 bases). Input material: peripheral blood. Here the CDR3 reads CASPLKGAGELFF. The CDR3 nucleotides read TGTGCCAGCCCACTCAAGGGGGCCGGGGAGCTGTTTTTT.